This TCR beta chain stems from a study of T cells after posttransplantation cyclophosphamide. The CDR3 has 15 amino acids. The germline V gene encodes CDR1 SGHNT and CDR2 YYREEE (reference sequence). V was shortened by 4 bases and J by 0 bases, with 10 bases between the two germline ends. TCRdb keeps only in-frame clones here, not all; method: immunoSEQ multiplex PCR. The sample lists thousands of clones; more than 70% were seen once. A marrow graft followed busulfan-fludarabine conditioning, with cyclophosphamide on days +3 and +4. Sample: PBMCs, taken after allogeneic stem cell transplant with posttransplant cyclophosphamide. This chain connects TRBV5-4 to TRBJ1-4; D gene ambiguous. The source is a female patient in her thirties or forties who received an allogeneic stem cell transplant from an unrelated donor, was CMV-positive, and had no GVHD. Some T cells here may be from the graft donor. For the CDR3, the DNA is TGTGCCAGCAGCCCCTCGGTTTCAACTAATGAAAAACTGTTTTTT. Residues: CASSPSVSTNEKLFF.